This is a list of T cell receptor beta chains from one sample in a study of blood T cell repertoires in COVID-19. Profiled with immunoSEQ multiplex PCR; TCRdb holds only in-frame clones, not every one. Found here are approximately 260,000 clones, 75% to 90% of them singletons; the top ten hold roughly 4.8%. The sample consisted of peripheral blood. The receptors derive from a middle-aged woman who had recovered from COVID-19. CDR3s include the opening cysteine and the closing phenylalanine or tryptophan. The D gene is left open where the match is weak. Size tells how often a clone was seen (once, few, many) or the class of an expanded clone, and some rows leave it out.

v_gene,abundance,j_gene,d_gene,CDR3nt,CDR3aa
TRBV5-4,.,TRBJ1-5,.,TGTGCCAGCAGCTTGGGTGCAGATCTCAATCAGCCCCAGCATTTT,CASSLGADLNQPQHF
TRBV4-3,.,TRBJ1-2,.,TGCGCCAGCAGCCAAGGGGTAGCGGCCGGATATGGCTACACCTTC,CASSQGVAAGYGYTF
TRBV11-3,.,TRBJ2-3,TRBD2,TGTGCCAGCAGCATACTAGCGAGAGAGACACATACGCAGTATTTT,CASSILARETHTQYF
TRBV12-3/TRBV12-4,.,TRBJ1-2,.,TGTGCCAGCACCCCGGGACATTACGGCTACACCTTC,CASTPGHYGYTF
TRBV6-5,.,TRBJ2-2,.,TGTGCCAGCAGCACCTTGGGCTTCACCGGGGAGCTGTTTTTT,CASSTLGFTGELFF
TRBV5-1,.,TRBJ2-7,TRBD1,TGCGCCAGCAGCGTGACTCCGGGACAGGGGACGTACGAGCAGTACTTC,CASSVTPGQGTYEQYF
TRBV28,few,TRBJ2-3,TRBD1,TGTGCCAGCTCGGGACAGGGAGCGGTTGGAGATACGCAGTATTTT,CASSGQGAVGDTQYF
TRBV7-3,.,TRBJ2-7,.,TGTGCCAGGGTGGCGGGCCGTCCCTCCGAGCAGTACTTC,CARVAGRPSEQYF
TRBV24-1,.,TRBJ2-1,TRBD1,TGTGCCACCAGTGATCTTATTGGTCCCACAGGGGGCCTTTTTTACAATGAGCAGTTCTTC,CATSDLIGPTGGLFYNEQFF
TRBV6-6,.,TRBJ2-2,.,TGTGCCAGCAGTTCCCTCCAGTCCGGGGAGCTGTTTTTT,CASSSLQSGELFF
TRBV3-1/TRBV3-2,.,TRBJ2-1,.,TGTGCCAGCAGCCAGGTAGTTCCGGATGAGCAGTTCTTC,CASSQVVPDEQFF
TRBV7-6,.,TRBJ2-2,TRBD2,TGTGCCAGCAGCTCCCCGGGGGGACCGAACACCGGGGAGCTGTTTTTT,CASSSPGGPNTGELFF
TRBV19,.,TRBJ2-2,.,TGTGCCAGTAGCCCGACAGTTGTCGGGGAGCTGTTTTTT,CASSPTVVGELFF
TRBV2,.,TRBJ1-5,.,TGTGCCAGCAGTGAAGGGACCAGGGGTGGCAATCAGCCCCAGCATTTT,CASSEGTRGGNQPQHF
TRBV9,.,TRBJ2-2,.,TGTGCCAGCAGCGTTGAGTCTAGCAGCACCGGGGAGCTGTTTTTT,CASSVESSSTGELFF
TRBV27,.,TRBJ2-1,.,TGTGCCAGCAGTTTGTCTCGGGAGTACAATGAGCAGTTCTTC,CASSLSREYNEQFF
TRBV11-3,.,TRBJ1-2,TRBD1,TGTGCCAGCAGCCCCGGGACAGATTTCTATGGCTACACCTTC,CASSPGTDFYGYTF
TRBV7-2,.,TRBJ1-3,.,TGTGCCAGCAGCTTAGAGGAGTCTGGAAACACCATATATTTT,CASSLEESGNTIYF
TRBV5-4,.,TRBJ1-2,TRBD1,TGTGCCAGCAGCTTAATAACAGGGGGGTATGGCTACACCTTC,CASSLITGGYGYTF
TRBV4-3,once,TRBJ1-2,TRBD1,TGCGCCAGCAGCCAAGGGCCAGGGACAGGGGAAGGCTACACCTTC,CASSQGPGTGEGYTF
TRBV9,.,TRBJ2-1,.,TGTGCCAGCAGCGTATTAAGCGTTGACAATGAGCAGTTCTTC,CASSVLSVDNEQFF
TRBV19,.,TRBJ1-6,TRBD1,TGTGCCAGTAGACCGGACAGGACTAATTCACCCCTCCACTTT,CASRPDRTNSPLHF
TRBV6-6,.,TRBJ1-1,TRBD1,TGTGCCAGCAGTCCGGGACAGGGAGGGCGAGCTTTCTTT,CASSPGQGGRAFF
TRBV7-2,.,TRBJ2-2,.,TGTGCCAGCAGCTTAGGAGTACGTCCCGGGGAGCTGTTTTTT,CASSLGVRPGELFF
TRBV10-1,once,TRBJ2-3,.,TGCGCCAGTGGCGGTACAACAGATACGCAGTATTTT,CASGGTTDTQYF
TRBV27,.,TRBJ2-2,.,TGTGCCAGCAGTTCACGGGTCAGGGGTACCGGGGAGCTGTTTTTT,CASSSRVRGTGELFF
TRBV10-3,.,TRBJ2-1,.,TGTGCCATCAGTGAGTCGCTAGTTTCCTACAATGAGCAGTTCTTC,CAISESLVSYNEQFF
TRBV2,once,TRBJ2-1,TRBD1,TGTGCCAGCAGTGAAGAAGAAGAGAGGACAGGAGGCTCCTACAATGAGCAGTTCTTC,CASSEEEERTGGSYNEQFF
TRBV9,.,TRBJ2-3,.,TGTGCCAGCAGCGTAGCCCAGAGCGTCGCAGATACGCAGTATTTT,CASSVAQSVADTQYF
TRBV4-3,once,TRBJ2-3,TRBD1,TGCGCCAGCAGCCTTTGGACAGGGACTAGCACAGATACGCAGTATTTT,CASSLWTGTSTDTQYF
TRBV2,.,TRBJ1-2,.,TGTGCCAGCAGTGACAGGGGCCCAAACTATGGCTACACCTTC,CASSDRGPNYGYTF
TRBV7-3,.,TRBJ2-2,.,TGTGCCAGCAGCTTGTGGGGCGGGGATGGCGGGGAGCTGTTTTTT,CASSLWGGDGGELFF
TRBV28,.,TRBJ1-4,TRBD1,TGTGCCAGCAGTTCGGGACAGGGTTTTGAAAAACTGTTTTTT,CASSSGQGFEKLFF
TRBV6-5,.,TRBJ1-3,TRBD1,TGTGCCAGCAGACCGACAGGGTCCGGAAACACCATATATTTT,CASRPTGSGNTIYF
TRBV9,.,TRBJ2-1,.,TGTGCCAGCAGCGTACTAGGACAGTACAATGAGCAGTTCTTC,CASSVLGQYNEQFF
TRBV7-8,.,TRBJ2-3,.,TGTGCCAGCAGCCCGAGGACTCAAGATACGCAGTATTTT,CASSPRTQDTQYF
TRBV7-9,once,TRBJ1-2,TRBD1,TGTGCCAGCAGCCCAGGGTCAGGGGGCGCGGTTTTCCCCTTC,CASSPGSGGAVFPF
TRBV19,.,TRBJ2-1,.,TGTGCCAGTAGTTCGGGTCTCCTATATGAGCAGTTCTTC,CASSSGLLYEQFF
TRBV9,.,TRBJ1-1,.,TGTGCCAGCAGCGTTGAGGACAGTCCCTATGAAGCTTTCTTT,CASSVEDSPYEAFF
TRBV18,.,TRBJ1-5,TRBD1,TGTGCCAGCTCTCTGGGACAGACAAGCAATCAGCCCCAGCATTTT,CASSLGQTSNQPQHF
TRBV23-1,.,TRBJ1-1,.,TGCGCCAGCAGCGAGGGAGTTGAAGCTTTCTTT,CASSEGVEAFF
TRBV5-4,few,TRBJ2-7,TRBD1,TGTGCCAGCAGCCCAGGACTTTGGACAGGGATTGCCTACGAGCAGTACTTC,CASSPGLWTGIAYEQYF
TRBV3-1/TRBV3-2,.,TRBJ2-1,.,TGTGCCAGCAGCCAAGAGTTCTTGGGGGGACCCGGGAATGAGCAGTTCTTC,CASSQEFLGGPGNEQFF
TRBV19,.,TRBJ1-2,TRBD1,TGTGCCACCACACAGGGGGCGAAGGAATTCTATGGCTACACCTTC,CATTQGAKEFYGYTF
TRBV4-1,few,TRBJ2-1,TRBD2,TGCGCCAGCAGCCCCCTAGGGTCAGCGGGGGACTACAATGAGCAGTTCTTC,CASSPLGSAGDYNEQFF
TRBV2,.,TRBJ2-4,.,TGTGCCAGCAGTGACGGCGGCGTAGCCAAAAACATTCAGTACTTC,CASSDGGVAKNIQYF
TRBV3-1/TRBV3-2,.,TRBJ1-2,.,TGTGCCAGCAGCCAAGTTAGTTCCCCTAACTATGGCTACACCTTC,CASSQVSSPNYGYTF
TRBV19,.,TRBJ2-7,TRBD1,TGTGCCAGTAGTGACAGACAGGGGGCTATATACGAGCAGTACTTC,CASSDRQGAIYEQYF